This entry concerns a single TCR beta chain. These data belong to a study of T cell responses to AZD1222 COVID-19 vaccine. The V gene's germline CDR1 is MNHEY and CDR2 SVGAGI. Unmatched junction bases numbered 4, after V lost 2 bases and J lost 3 bases. This CDR3 is built from 15 residues. This table comes from immunoSEQ multiplex PCR, and its TCRdb copy is limited to in-frame clones, with some not included. The data show some 88,000 clones, around 92% seen once. Source: peripheral blood, taken on day 0 of AZD1222 vaccination. V is TRBV6-5 and J is TRBJ2-7, with 10 bases fitting TRBD1. This receptor was obtained from an adult in good health. This CDR3 is CASSYPGTGDYEQYF. CDR3 sequence (DNA): TGTGCCAGCAGTTACCCCGGGACAGGGGACTACGAGCAGTACTTC.